The clone carrying this TCR beta chain was detected once. This sample was included in a study of blood T cell repertoires in COVID-19. About the research overall: Samples came from the United States, Italy and Spain, spanning acute and convalescent COVID-19.

Authors' processing steps: Nucleated cell number was recorded as an estimate derived from reference gene primer amplification. Generated by immunoSEQ multiplex PCR, the TCRdb table keeps only in-frame clones and is missing some. V and J calls and clone size follow that table, whereas D and trimming were derived from the DNA. The profile shows about 260,000 clones, about 85% of them singletons. Germline V gene sequence: CDR1 SGHTA, CDR2 FQGNSA. The length of the CDR3 is 14 residues. Trimming pared 5 bases from V and 1 base from J, leaving 11 bases between. The receptor was isolated from a man aged 55-75 years who had recovered from COVID-19. Sequencing input: peripheral blood. The chain couples TRBV7-2 to TRBJ1-1; TRBD1 is a possible D gene (5 bases). The CDR3 sequence is CASSRRRGNTEAFF. The CDR3 bases are TGTGCCAGCAGCCGCCGAAGGGGGAACACTGAAGCTTTCTTT.